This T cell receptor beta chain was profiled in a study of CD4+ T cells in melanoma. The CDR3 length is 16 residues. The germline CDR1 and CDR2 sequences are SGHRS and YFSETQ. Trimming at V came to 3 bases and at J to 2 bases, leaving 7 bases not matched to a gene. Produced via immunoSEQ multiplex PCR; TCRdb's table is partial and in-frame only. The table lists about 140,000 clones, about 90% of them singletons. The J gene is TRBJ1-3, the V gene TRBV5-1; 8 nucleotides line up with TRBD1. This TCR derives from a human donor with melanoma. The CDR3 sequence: CASSSGTGLAGNTIYF. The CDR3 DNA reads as TGCGCCAGCAGCTCCGGGACAGGCCTTGCTGGAAACACCATATATTTT. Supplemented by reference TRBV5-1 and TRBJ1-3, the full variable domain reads KAGVTQTPRYLIKTRGQQVTLSCSPISGHRSVSWYQQTPGQGLQFLFEYFSETQRNKGNFPGRFSGRQFSNSRSEMNVSTLELGDSALYLCASSSGTGLAGNTIYFGEGSWLTVV.